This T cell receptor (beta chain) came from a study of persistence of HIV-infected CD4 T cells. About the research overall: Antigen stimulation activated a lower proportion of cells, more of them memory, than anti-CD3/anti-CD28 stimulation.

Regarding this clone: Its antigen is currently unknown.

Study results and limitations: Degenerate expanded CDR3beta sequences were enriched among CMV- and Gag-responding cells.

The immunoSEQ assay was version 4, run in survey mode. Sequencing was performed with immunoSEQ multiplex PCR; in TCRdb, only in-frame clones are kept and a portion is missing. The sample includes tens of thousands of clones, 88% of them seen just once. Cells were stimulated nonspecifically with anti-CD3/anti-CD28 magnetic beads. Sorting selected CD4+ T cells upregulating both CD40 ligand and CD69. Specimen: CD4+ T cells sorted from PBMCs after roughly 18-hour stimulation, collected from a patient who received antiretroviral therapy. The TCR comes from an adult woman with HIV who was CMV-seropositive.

In DNA form, the CDR3 reads TGCGCCAGCAGCCTACAAGAGACCCAGTACTTC. Translating it yields CASSLQETQYF. The J gene is TRBJ2-5, the V gene TRBV5-1; no reliable D call. The CDR3 has 11 residues. Germline V CDR1 and CDR2: SGHRS, YFSETQ. V was clipped by 4 bases and J by 2 bases, with 3 bases between them.